A selection of T cell receptor beta chains follows, all from one sample in a study of shared clonotypes between healthy human individuals. Method: immunoSEQ multiplex PCR; TCRdb's copy keeps in-frame clones and lacks some. The sample carries 490,000 or so clones, 76% recorded once. Sequencing was carried out using PBMCs. The receptors here all came from a middle-aged woman in good health. Some clones in this sample may be carry-over from other donors' samples. Each CDR3 is given with its conserved first and last residue. Fields, in order: V gene, clone size, D gene, J gene, CDR3 DNA, CDR3 protein. A D gene is named only where the DNA matches it firmly. Expanded clones get a size class; other rows say once, few or many, or leave the size out.

V gene: TRBV5-8
clone size: NA
D gene: NA
J gene: TRBJ1-1
CDR3 DNA: TGTGCCAGCAGCGCCAGGGCGAGTTGGGTCACTGAAGCTTTCTTT
CDR3 protein: CASSARASWVTEAFF

V gene: TRBV11-3
clone size: once
D gene: NA
J gene: TRBJ2-3
CDR3 DNA: TGTGCCAGCAGCTCCGGGACAGCGGAGGGTACGCAGTATTTT
CDR3 protein: CASSSGTAEGTQYF

V gene: TRBV7-9
clone size: NA
D gene: NA
J gene: TRBJ2-7
CDR3 DNA: TGTGCCAGCAGCCGCAGAGAATACGAGCAGTACTTC
CDR3 protein: CASSRREYEQYF

V gene: TRBV7-7
clone size: NA
D gene: NA
J gene: TRBJ2-1
CDR3 DNA: TGTGCCAGCAGCCTGCGGGGAGGCTCCTACAATGAGCAGTTCTTC
CDR3 protein: CASSLRGGSYNEQFF

V gene: TRBV27
clone size: NA
D gene: NA
J gene: TRBJ2-3
CDR3 DNA: TGTGCCAGCAGTCCCAGACTAGTTTACAGTCCAGATACGCAGTATTTT
CDR3 protein: CASSPRLVYSPDTQYF

V gene: TRBV6-5
clone size: NA
D gene: NA
J gene: TRBJ1-3
CDR3 DNA: TGTGCCAGCAGCCCAGACTCTGGAAACACCATATATTTT
CDR3 protein: CASSPDSGNTIYF

V gene: TRBV2
clone size: NA
D gene: TRBD2
J gene: TRBJ2-3
CDR3 DNA: TGTGCCAGCAGGGGACTAGCGGGAGGGGGCACAGATACGCAGTATTTT
CDR3 protein: CASRGLAGGGTDTQYF

V gene: TRBV5-4
clone size: NA
D gene: TRBD2
J gene: TRBJ2-5
CDR3 DNA: TGTGCCAGCAGCCCCCGCCTAGCGGGACAAGAGACCCAGTACTTC
CDR3 protein: CASSPRLAGQETQYF

V gene: TRBV19
clone size: NA
D gene: TRBD1
J gene: TRBJ1-2
CDR3 DNA: TGTGCCAGTCCGGACAGGGGAGTGGATGGCTACACCTTC
CDR3 protein: CASPDRGVDGYTF

V gene: TRBV27
clone size: NA
D gene: TRBD1
J gene: TRBJ2-5
CDR3 DNA: TGTGCCAGCAGTTCCGACAGGGGGGGGACCCAGTACTTC
CDR3 protein: CASSSDRGGTQYF

V gene: TRBV25-1
clone size: many
D gene: NA
J gene: TRBJ2-7
CDR3 DNA: TGTGCCAGCAGTGGTCAGGGGAGATACGAGCAGTACTTC
CDR3 protein: CASSGQGRYEQYF

V gene: TRBV29-1
clone size: NA
D gene: TRBD2
J gene: TRBJ2-1
CDR3 DNA: TGCAGCGTTGAACTAGCGGGCTATGAGCAGTTCTTC
CDR3 protein: CSVELAGYEQFF

V gene: TRBV30
clone size: once
D gene: NA
J gene: TRBJ2-6
CDR3 DNA: TGTGCCTGGAAAGGCAGGGGGGCCAACGTCCTGACTTTC
CDR3 protein: CAWKGRGANVLTF

V gene: TRBV5-4
clone size: NA
D gene: NA
J gene: TRBJ2-3
CDR3 DNA: TGTGCCAGCAGCACTAGACGGGAAGCCGGAGATACGCAGTATTTT
CDR3 protein: CASSTRREAGDTQYF

V gene: TRBV7-2
clone size: NA
D gene: NA
J gene: TRBJ1-3
CDR3 DNA: TGTGCCAGCAGCCCCGGGAGCCCTCAGACTCCTGGAAACACCATATATTTT
CDR3 protein: CASSPGSPQTPGNTIYF

V gene: TRBV7-2
clone size: NA
D gene: TRBD1
J gene: TRBJ1-2
CDR3 DNA: TGTGCCAGCAGCCCAAGGCAGGGGGGGAACTATGGCTACACCTTC
CDR3 protein: CASSPRQGGNYGYTF

V gene: TRBV4-3
clone size: NA
D gene: NA
J gene: TRBJ2-7
CDR3 DNA: TGCGCCAGCAGCCAAGGTTTGGGAATCAACTCCTACGAGCAGTACTTC
CDR3 protein: CASSQGLGINSYEQYF

V gene: TRBV5-5
clone size: NA
D gene: NA
J gene: TRBJ2-5
CDR3 DNA: TGTGCCAGCAGCGGCCCCGATAGGGTGCTGGAGACCCAGTACTTC
CDR3 protein: CASSGPDRVLETQYF

V gene: TRBV4-3
clone size: NA
D gene: NA
J gene: TRBJ2-7
CDR3 DNA: TGCGCCAGCAGCCAGGGAGGGACAGTGACGGGAGAGCAGTACTTC
CDR3 protein: CASSQGGTVTGEQYF

V gene: TRBV7-8
clone size: NA
D gene: NA
J gene: TRBJ1-1
CDR3 DNA: TGTGCCAGCAGTCGTTTTGGGAACACTGAAGCTTTCTTT
CDR3 protein: CASSRFGNTEAFF

V gene: TRBV11-2
clone size: NA
D gene: TRBD2
J gene: TRBJ2-7
CDR3 DNA: TGTGCCAGCAGCTTCCCAACTAGCGGTACCTACGAGCAGTACTTC
CDR3 protein: CASSFPTSGTYEQYF

V gene: TRBV7-3
clone size: NA
D gene: NA
J gene: TRBJ1-4
CDR3 DNA: TGTGCCAGCAGCCCTAGGAAGAGGGGAAAACTGTTTTTT
CDR3 protein: CASSPRKRGKLFF

V gene: TRBV7-3
clone size: NA
D gene: TRBD1
J gene: TRBJ2-3
CDR3 DNA: TGTGCCAGCAGCGCAACGGGACAGTGGAGCACAGATACGCAGTATTTT
CDR3 protein: CASSATGQWSTDTQYF

V gene: TRBV5-1
clone size: NA
D gene: NA
J gene: TRBJ2-3
CDR3 DNA: TGCGCCAGCAGCTTTAGCGGCCCCCCGACAGATACGCAGTATTTT
CDR3 protein: CASSFSGPPTDTQYF

V gene: TRBV6-1
clone size: NA
D gene: NA
J gene: TRBJ2-7
CDR3 DNA: TGTGCCAGCAGTGAATATCGGAGGAGCGAGCAGTACTTC
CDR3 protein: CASSEYRRSEQYF

V gene: TRBV20-1
clone size: NA
D gene: NA
J gene: TRBJ2-7
CDR3 DNA: TGCAGTGCTAGAGAAGGGATCGAGCAGTACTTC
CDR3 protein: CSAREGIEQYF

V gene: TRBV7-9
clone size: NA
D gene: NA
J gene: TRBJ2-1
CDR3 DNA: TGTGCCAGCAGCCACCGGGAATCCTCTTTCGAGCAGTTCTTC
CDR3 protein: CASSHRESSFEQFF

V gene: TRBV5-1
clone size: NA
D gene: NA
J gene: TRBJ2-3
CDR3 DNA: TGCGCCAGCAGCCGACTTCTGATGGTCGGCACAGATACGCAGTATTTT
CDR3 protein: CASSRLLMVGTDTQYF

V gene: TRBV28
clone size: NA
D gene: NA
J gene: TRBJ2-2
CDR3 DNA: TGTGCCAGCAGTTTACAGGGATCGACGAACACCGGGGAGCTGTTTTTT
CDR3 protein: CASSLQGSTNTGELFF

V gene: TRBV5-1
clone size: NA
D gene: NA
J gene: TRBJ2-2
CDR3 DNA: TGCGCCAGCAGCTTGGCAGGGCCCGGGGAGCTGTTTTTT
CDR3 protein: CASSLAGPGELFF

V gene: TRBV7-9
clone size: NA
D gene: NA
J gene: TRBJ2-7
CDR3 DNA: TGTGCCAGCAGCCCCGGCACAATGGAGACGTACGAGCAGTACTTC
CDR3 protein: CASSPGTMETYEQYF

V gene: TRBV27
clone size: NA
D gene: NA
J gene: TRBJ2-1
CDR3 DNA: TGTGCCAGCAGTTTATATCTTTCCTCCTACAATGAGCAGTTCTTC
CDR3 protein: CASSLYLSSYNEQFF

V gene: TRBV7-9
clone size: NA
D gene: NA
J gene: TRBJ2-5
CDR3 DNA: TGTGCCAGCAGCGCCCGACAGGAGTGGGAGACCCAGTACTTC
CDR3 protein: CASSARQEWETQYF

V gene: TRBV7-3
clone size: NA
D gene: NA
J gene: TRBJ2-1
CDR3 DNA: TGTGCCAGCAGCTTAGGTTCCGGCAATGAGCAGTTCTTC
CDR3 protein: CASSLGSGNEQFF

V gene: TRBV5-1
clone size: few
D gene: NA
J gene: TRBJ1-1
CDR3 DNA: TGCGCCAGCAGCTTTAGCAGGAACACTGAAGCTTTCTTT
CDR3 protein: CASSFSRNTEAFF

V gene: TRBV2
clone size: NA
D gene: NA
J gene: TRBJ2-5
CDR3 DNA: TGTGCCAGCAGTGCTCAGAGCGGGGAGACCCAGTACTTC
CDR3 protein: CASSAQSGETQYF

V gene: TRBV6-5
clone size: few
D gene: NA
J gene: TRBJ2-1
CDR3 DNA: TGTGCCAGTATGAGGGGGATTGATTACAATGAGCAGTTCTTC
CDR3 protein: CASMRGIDYNEQFF

V gene: TRBV11-2
clone size: NA
D gene: NA
J gene: TRBJ2-7
CDR3 DNA: TGTGCCAGCAGCTCCGCAGAATATGAGCAGTACTTC
CDR3 protein: CASSSAEYEQYF

V gene: TRBV7-2
clone size: NA
D gene: TRBD1
J gene: TRBJ2-7
CDR3 DNA: TGTGCCAGCAGCTTAGGGACAGGGTATTCCTACGAGCAGTACTTC
CDR3 protein: CASSLGTGYSYEQYF

V gene: TRBV27
clone size: NA
D gene: NA
J gene: TRBJ1-4
CDR3 DNA: TGTGCCAGCAGTTTATTCTGGAGCACTAATGAAAAACTGTTTTTT
CDR3 protein: CASSLFWSTNEKLFF

V gene: TRBV29-1
clone size: NA
D gene: NA
J gene: TRBJ2-7
CDR3 DNA: TGCAGCGTGACCCGGGGGGCGAATGCCGAGCAGTACTTC
CDR3 protein: CSVTRGANAEQYF

V gene: TRBV6-5
clone size: NA
D gene: TRBD2
J gene: TRBJ2-1
CDR3 DNA: TGTGCCAGCAGTCAGACTAGCGGGACGTACAATGAGCAGTTCTTC
CDR3 protein: CASSQTSGTYNEQFF

V gene: TRBV5-1
clone size: NA
D gene: NA
J gene: TRBJ2-1
CDR3 DNA: TGCGCCAGCAGCTTGGAGACAGGCTACAATGAGCAGTTCTTC
CDR3 protein: CASSLETGYNEQFF

V gene: TRBV18
clone size: NA
D gene: NA
J gene: TRBJ1-3
CDR3 DNA: TGTGCCAGCTCACCACCTATTCGGGCCGGGGCGTCTGGAAACACCATATATTTT
CDR3 protein: CASSPPIRAGASGNTIYF

V gene: TRBV30
clone size: many
D gene: NA
J gene: TRBJ2-7
CDR3 DNA: TGTGCCTGGAGTGAGGGGGGGCTCACCTACGAGCAGTACTTC
CDR3 protein: CAWSEGGLTYEQYF